This TCR beta chain emerged from a study of CD8 T cells in acute hepatitis C reinfection. Study-level background: Sequences come from NS3-1073-specific CD8+ T cells, during acute infection and after clearance. Findings and limits, study-wide: All groups preferentially used TRBV04 and TRBV06, which was not due to overrepresentation in the naive pool. Alphabeta pairing of public clonotypes could not be determined from bulk TCRbeta data.

Germline V lookup: CDR1 SGHVS, CDR2 FNYEAQ. This CDR3 is 12 amino acids long. V shed 3 bases and J shed 6 bases, with 5 bases lying between them. The data were produced by immunoSEQ multiplex PCR, yet TCRdb's version contains in-frame clones alone and is incomplete. Of 30,000 to 40,000 clones detected, approximately 85% appear once; the ten largest clones hold around 9.9%. The time point here: naive CD8 control sorted from an acute-time-point sample. Donors were people who inject drugs, followed every 3 months. On this clone: No antigen is known for it.

The chain carries TRBV7-6 and TRBJ2-2; D not resolved. Sequencing was done on a sample of naive CD8+ T cells from PBMCs. The TCR was taken from a woman in her late teens or twenties who spontaneously cleared hepatitis C infection. The CDR3 nucleotides are TGTGCCAGCAGCTTTCAAGCCGGGGAGCTGTTTTTT. It yields the protein CASSFQAGELFF.